This record looks at one TCR beta chain sequence and its context. MiXCR was run by TCRdb on the 5' RACE reads, yielding one entry per CDR3 protein. The sample lists roughly 75,000 distinct CDR3 sequences; approximately 11% were seen once. The source of the sample is a study of early T cells in non-severe SARS-CoV-2 infection. The ends were cut back, 2 bases at V and 7 bases at J, with 9 bases in the middle. Germline lookup yields CDR1 SGHKS and CDR2 YYEKEE (reference sequence). The CDR3 runs to 13 residues. The specimen was whole blood. This TCR came from an adult who was a healthcare worker with PCR-confirmed SARS-CoV-2 infection or an uninfected control (not recorded which). The chain combines TRBV5-5 with TRBJ2-2; D is undetermined. CDR3 sequence (DNA): TGTGCCAGCAGCTTCCAGGCGGACGGGGAGCTGTTTTTT. This translates into CASSFQADGELFF.